This T cell receptor beta chain is drawn from a study of lymphopenia after photon versus proton radiotherapy. Study-level results: Oligoclonal CD8+ Temra expansion after nadir drove photon patients' diversity drop. Proton therapy kept repertoires fairly stable, unlike photons, which gained effector/memory cells.

Here immunoSEQ multiplex PCR was the method, and the copy in TCRdb shows in-frame clones only, minus some. The table has 55,000 to 70,000 clones, about 89% seen once; the top ten hold roughly 10%. With respect to this clone: Antigen unknown.

Trimming took 5 bases from V and 2 from J; bases not matched to a gene: 3. This CDR3 contains 14 residues. Germline V CDR1 and CDR2: SEHNR, FQNEAQ (reference sequence). This chain links TRBV7-9 with TRBJ2-5, with 9 bases that match TRBD1. The source was peripheral blood, collected from a patient treated with proton-based radiotherapy. The source is an older man with esophageal cancer. As DNA, the CDR3 is TGTGCCAGCAGCAAGGGGACAGGGCAAGAGACCCAGTACTTC. It yields the protein CASSKGTGQETQYF.